The sample holds many counts of the clone carrying this T cell receptor (beta chain). The target antigen is unknown. Attachment of unique molecular identifiers was made to individual cDNA molecules. TCRdb passed the 5' RACE reads through MiXCR, listing each CDR3 protein once. The data hold more than 35,000 distinct CDR3 sequences, with 3.9% observed a single time. The record originates from a study of early T cells in non-severe SARS-CoV-2 infection. Study-level information: Bulk RNA taken from unsorted whole blood was sequenced, leaving chains unpaired.

General observations from the study: VDJdb matching skewed toward anti-spike CD8 responses, missing private and CD4 specificities.

The V and J ends lost 3 bases and 8 bases, in that order; junction bases with no gene match: 12. This CDR3 has 17 amino acids. The germline CDR1 and CDR2 sequences are SQVTM and ANQGSEA. This TCR was recovered from an adult who was a healthcare worker with PCR-confirmed SARS-CoV-2 infection or an uninfected control (not recorded which). The rearrangement joins TRBV29-1 to TRBJ2-1, with 14 bases matching TRBD2. The sample taken for sequencing was whole blood. The CDR3 nucleotides are TGCAGCGTTGATGGACTAGCGGGAGGTCCCCCCACGGATGAGCAGTTCTTC. This codes for CSVDGLAGGPPTDEQFF.